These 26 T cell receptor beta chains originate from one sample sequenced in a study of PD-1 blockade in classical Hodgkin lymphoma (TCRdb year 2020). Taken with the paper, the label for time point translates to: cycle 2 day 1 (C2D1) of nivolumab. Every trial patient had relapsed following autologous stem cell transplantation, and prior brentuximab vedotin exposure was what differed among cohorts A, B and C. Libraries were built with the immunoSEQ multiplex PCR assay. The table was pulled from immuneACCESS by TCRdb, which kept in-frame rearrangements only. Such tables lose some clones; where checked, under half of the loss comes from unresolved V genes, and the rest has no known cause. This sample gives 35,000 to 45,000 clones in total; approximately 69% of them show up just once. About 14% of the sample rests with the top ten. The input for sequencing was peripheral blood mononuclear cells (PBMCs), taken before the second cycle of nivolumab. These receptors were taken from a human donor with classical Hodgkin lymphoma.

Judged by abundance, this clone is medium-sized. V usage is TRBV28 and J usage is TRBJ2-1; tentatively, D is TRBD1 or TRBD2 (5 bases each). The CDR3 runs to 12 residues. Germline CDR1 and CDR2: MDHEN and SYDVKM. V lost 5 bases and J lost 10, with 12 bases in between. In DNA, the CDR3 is TGTGCCAGCAGTCCAGGGACCAGCGAGCAGTTCTTC. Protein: CASSPGTSEQFF.

CDR3 sequence (DNA): TGTGCCAGCAGTTACTCGACAGGGGGAGACACTGAAGCTTTCTTT. Encoded protein: CASSYSTGGDTEAFF. The V call is TRBV6-5, the J call TRBJ1-1; 9 bases are shared with TRBD1. CDR3 size: 15 residues. CDR1 and CDR2 from the germline V gene are MNHEY and SVGAGI. The V segment lost 0 bases and the J segment 3 bases; nucleotides outside the gene matches: 2.

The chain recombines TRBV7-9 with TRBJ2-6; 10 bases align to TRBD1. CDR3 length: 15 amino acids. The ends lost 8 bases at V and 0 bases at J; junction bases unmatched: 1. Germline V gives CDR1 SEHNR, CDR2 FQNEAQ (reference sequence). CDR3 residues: CASGQGDSGANVLTF. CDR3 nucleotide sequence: TGTGCCAGCGGACAGGGGGACTCTGGGGCCAACGTCCTGACTTTC.

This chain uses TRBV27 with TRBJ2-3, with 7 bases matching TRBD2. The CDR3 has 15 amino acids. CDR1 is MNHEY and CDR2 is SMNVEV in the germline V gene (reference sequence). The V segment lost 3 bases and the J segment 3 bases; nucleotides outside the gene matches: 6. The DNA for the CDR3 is TGTGCCAGCAGTTTTACCGGGACTATTACAGATACGCAGTATTTT. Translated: CASSFTGTITDTQYF.

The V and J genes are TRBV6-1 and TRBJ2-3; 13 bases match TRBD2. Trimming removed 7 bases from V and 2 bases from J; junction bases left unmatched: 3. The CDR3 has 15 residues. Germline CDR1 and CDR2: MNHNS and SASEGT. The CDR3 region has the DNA TGTGCCAGCAAACTAGCGGGGGGGCTCACAGATACGCAGTATTTT. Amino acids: CASKLAGGLTDTQYF.

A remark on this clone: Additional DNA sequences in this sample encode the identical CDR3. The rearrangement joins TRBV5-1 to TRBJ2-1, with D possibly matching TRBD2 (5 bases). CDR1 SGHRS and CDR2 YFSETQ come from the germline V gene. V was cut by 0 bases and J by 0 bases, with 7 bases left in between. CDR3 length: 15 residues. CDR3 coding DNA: TGCGCCAGCAGCTTGGCTGGGAGCTCCTACAATGAGCAGTTCTTC. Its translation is CASSLAGSSYNEQFF.

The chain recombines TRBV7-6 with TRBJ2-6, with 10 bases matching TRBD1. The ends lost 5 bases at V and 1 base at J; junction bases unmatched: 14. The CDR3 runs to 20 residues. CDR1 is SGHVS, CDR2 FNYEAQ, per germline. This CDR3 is CASSPQPGQGILSGANVLTF. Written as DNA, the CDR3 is TGTGCCAGCAGCCCCCAACCGGGACAGGGGATTTTATCTGGGGCCAACGTCCTGACTTTC.

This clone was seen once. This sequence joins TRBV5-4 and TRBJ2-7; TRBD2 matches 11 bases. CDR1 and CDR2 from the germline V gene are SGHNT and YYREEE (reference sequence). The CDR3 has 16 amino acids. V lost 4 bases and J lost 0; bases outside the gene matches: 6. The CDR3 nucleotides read TGTGCCAGCAGCCGTAATAGCGGGGGGGCCTCCTACGAGCAGTACTTC. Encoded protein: CASSRNSGGASYEQYF.

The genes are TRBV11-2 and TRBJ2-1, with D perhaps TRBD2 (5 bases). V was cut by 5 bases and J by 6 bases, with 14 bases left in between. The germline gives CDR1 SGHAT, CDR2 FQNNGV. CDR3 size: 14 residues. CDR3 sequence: CASSPQPGINEQFF. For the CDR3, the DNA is TGTGCCAGCAGCCCACAGCCGGGGATCAATGAGCAGTTCTTC.

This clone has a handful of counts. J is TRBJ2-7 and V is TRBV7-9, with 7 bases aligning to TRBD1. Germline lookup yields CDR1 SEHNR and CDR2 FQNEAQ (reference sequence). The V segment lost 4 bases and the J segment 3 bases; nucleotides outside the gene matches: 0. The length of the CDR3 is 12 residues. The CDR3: CASSWDSYEQYF. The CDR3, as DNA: TGTGCCAGCAGCTGGGACAGCTACGAGCAGTACTTC.

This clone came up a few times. The CDR3 is CASSDVGVYGYTF. In DNA form, the CDR3 reads TGTGCCAGCAGTGATGTGGGCGTCTATGGCTACACCTTC. V and J are TRBV2 and TRBJ1-2, with D unclear. This CDR3 has 13 amino acids. Germline CDR1 SNHLY, CDR2 FYNNEI. V gave up 3 bases and J gave up 4 bases, with 9 bases separating them.

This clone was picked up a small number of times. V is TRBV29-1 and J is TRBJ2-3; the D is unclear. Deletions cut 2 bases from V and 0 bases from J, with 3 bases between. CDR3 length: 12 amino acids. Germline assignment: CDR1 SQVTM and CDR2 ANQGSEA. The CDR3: CSVESSTDTQYF. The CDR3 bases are TGCAGCGTTGAATCCAGCACAGATACGCAGTATTTT.

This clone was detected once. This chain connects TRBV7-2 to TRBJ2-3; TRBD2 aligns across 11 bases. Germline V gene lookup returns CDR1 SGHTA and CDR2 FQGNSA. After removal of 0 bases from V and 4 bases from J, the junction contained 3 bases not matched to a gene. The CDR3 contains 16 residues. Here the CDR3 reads CASSLAIAGGPDTQYF. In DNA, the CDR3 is TGTGCCAGCAGCTTAGCGATAGCGGGGGGGCCAGATACGCAGTATTTT. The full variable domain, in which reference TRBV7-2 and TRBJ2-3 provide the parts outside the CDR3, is GAGVSQSPSNKVTEKGKDVELRCDPISGHTALYWYRQSLGQGLEFLIYFQGNSAPDKSGLPSDRFSAERTGGSVSTLTIQRTQQEDSAVYLCASSLAIAGGPDTQYFGPGTRLTVL.

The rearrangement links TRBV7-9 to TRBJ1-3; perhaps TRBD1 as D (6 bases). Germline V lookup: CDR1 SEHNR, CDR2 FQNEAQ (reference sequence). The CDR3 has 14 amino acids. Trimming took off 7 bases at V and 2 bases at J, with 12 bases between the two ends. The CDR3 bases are TGTGCCAGCATAGATTCAGGGGCTGGAAACACCATATATTTT. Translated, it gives CASIDSGAGNTIYF.

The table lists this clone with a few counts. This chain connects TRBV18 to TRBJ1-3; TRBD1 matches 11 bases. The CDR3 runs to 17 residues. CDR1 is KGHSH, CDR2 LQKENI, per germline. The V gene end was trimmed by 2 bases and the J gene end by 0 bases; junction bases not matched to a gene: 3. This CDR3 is CASSPSGTGGSGNTIYF. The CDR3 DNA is TGTGCCAGCTCACCATCTGGGACAGGGGGCTCTGGAAACACCATATATTTT.

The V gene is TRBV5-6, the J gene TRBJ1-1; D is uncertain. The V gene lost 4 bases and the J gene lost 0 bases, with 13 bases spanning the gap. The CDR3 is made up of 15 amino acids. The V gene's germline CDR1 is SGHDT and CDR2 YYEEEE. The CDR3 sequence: CASSADPVVNTEAFF. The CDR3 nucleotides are TGTGCCAGCAGCGCGGACCCGGTGGTGAACACTGAAGCTTTCTTT.

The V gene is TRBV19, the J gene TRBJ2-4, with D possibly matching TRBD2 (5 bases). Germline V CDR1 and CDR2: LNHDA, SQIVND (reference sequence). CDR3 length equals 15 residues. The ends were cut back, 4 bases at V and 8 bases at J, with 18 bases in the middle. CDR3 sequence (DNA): TGTGCCAGTAGTAACAAATTCAAGGGAGCAGACATTCAGTACTTC. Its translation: CASSNKFKGADIQYF. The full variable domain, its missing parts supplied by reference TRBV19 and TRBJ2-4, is DGGITQSPKYLFRKEGQNVTLSCEQNLNHDAMYWYRQDPGQGLRLIYYSQIVNDFQKGDIAEGYSVSREKKESFPLTVTSAQKNPTAFYLCASSNKFKGADIQYFGAGTRLSVL.

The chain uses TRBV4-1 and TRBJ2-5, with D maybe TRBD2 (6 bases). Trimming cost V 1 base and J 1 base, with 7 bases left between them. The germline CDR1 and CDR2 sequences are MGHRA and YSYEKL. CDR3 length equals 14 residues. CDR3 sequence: CASSQGTTQETQYF. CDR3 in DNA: TGCGCCAGCAGCCAAGGGACTACCCAAGAGACCCAGTACTTC.

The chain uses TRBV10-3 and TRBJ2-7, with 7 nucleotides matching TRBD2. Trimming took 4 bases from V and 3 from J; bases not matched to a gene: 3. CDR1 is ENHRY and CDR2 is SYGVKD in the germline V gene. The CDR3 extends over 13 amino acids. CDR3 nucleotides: TGTGCCATCAGTGGGGGGGGAGACTACGAGCAGTACTTC. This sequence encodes CAISGGGDYEQYF.

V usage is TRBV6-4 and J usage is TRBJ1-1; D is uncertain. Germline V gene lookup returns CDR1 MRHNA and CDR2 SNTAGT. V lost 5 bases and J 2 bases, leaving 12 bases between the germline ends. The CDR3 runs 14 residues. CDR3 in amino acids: CASSLSHVNTEAFF. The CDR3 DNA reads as TGTGCCAGCAGTCTCTCACACGTTAACACTGAAGCTTTCTTT.

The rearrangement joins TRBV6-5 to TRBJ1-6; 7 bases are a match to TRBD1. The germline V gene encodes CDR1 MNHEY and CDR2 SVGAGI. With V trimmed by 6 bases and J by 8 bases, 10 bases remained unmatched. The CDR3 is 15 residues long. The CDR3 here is CASSSTGIIYSPLHF. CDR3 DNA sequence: TGTGCCAGCAGCTCGACAGGGATAATATATTCACCCCTCCACTTT.

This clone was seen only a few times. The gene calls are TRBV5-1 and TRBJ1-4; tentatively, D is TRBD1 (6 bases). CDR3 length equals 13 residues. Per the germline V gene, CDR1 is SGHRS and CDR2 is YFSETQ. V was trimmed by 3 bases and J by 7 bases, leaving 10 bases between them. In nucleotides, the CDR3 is TGCGCCAGCAGCTCGTTGGGGGCTGAAAAACTGTTTTTT. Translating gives CASSSLGAEKLFF.

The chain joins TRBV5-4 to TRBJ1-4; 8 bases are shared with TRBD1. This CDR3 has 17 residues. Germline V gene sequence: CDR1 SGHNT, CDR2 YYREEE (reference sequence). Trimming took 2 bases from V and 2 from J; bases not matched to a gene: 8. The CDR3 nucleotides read TGTGCCAGCAGCTTTACTCAGGGGGCCGGGACTAATGAAAAACTGTTTTTT. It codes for CASSFTQGAGTNEKLFF.

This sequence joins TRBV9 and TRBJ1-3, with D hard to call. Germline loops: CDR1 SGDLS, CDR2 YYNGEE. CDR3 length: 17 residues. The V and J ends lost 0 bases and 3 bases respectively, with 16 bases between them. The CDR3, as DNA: TGTGCCAGCAGCGTAGCCCTACAGAAGTCGGGTGGAAACACCATATATTTT. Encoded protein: CASSVALQKSGGNTIYF.

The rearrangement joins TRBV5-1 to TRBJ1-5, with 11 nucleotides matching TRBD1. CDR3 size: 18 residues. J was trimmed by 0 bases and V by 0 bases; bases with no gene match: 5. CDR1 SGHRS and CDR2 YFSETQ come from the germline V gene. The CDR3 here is CASSLGGTGGGSNQPQHF. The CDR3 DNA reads TGCGCCAGCAGCTTGGGCGGGACAGGGGGTGGTAGCAATCAGCCCCAGCATTTT.

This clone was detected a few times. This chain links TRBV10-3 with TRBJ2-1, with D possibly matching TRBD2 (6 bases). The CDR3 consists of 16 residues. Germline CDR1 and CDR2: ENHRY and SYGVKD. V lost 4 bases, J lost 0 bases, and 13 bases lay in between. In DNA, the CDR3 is TGTGCCATCAGTGGGGCCTCCGGGAGCTCCTACAATGAGCAGTTCTTC. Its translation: CAISGASGSSYNEQFF.